The source of this T cell receptor beta chain is a study of T-cell reconstitution after alpha-beta-depleted transplantation in children. Looked up from germline, CDR1 is LNHNV and CDR2 is YYDKDF (reference sequence). This CDR3 region has 17 residues. Trimming pared 1 base from V and 4 bases from J, leaving 19 bases between. Preparation of the TCRbeta library used unique molecular identifiers. Via MiXCR, TCRdb re-called the PCR reads, giving one row per CDR3 protein. Here the sample spans about 360,000 distinct CDR3 sequences, roughly 14% being singletons. The chain has TRBV15 and TRBJ1-2, with D hard to call. The sequences come from PBMCs, collected from the stem cell graft. This clonotype originated in a human donor who donated a stem cell graft to a child with Fanconi anemia. The CDR3 coding sequence is TGTGCCACCAGCAGAGGCCGAGGTCGTATGGAGGGCTATGGCTACACCTTC. Its protein is CATSRGRGRMEGYGYTF.